Below, 30 T cell receptor beta chains from the same sample are listed, as sequenced in a study of cytomegalovirus exposure and HLA in healthy donors. Here immunoSEQ multiplex PCR was the method, and the copy in TCRdb shows in-frame clones only, minus some. Here the sample spans 180,000 or so clones, around 86% being singletons. Sequenced: PBMCs. These TCRs come from a man aged 25-40 years in good health and CMV-seropositive.

This chain connects TRBV6-5 to TRBJ1-3; D possibly corresponds to TRBD1 (6 bases). CDR3 length: 14 residues. The germline V and J ends were trimmed by 6 bases and 4 bases, with 13 bases remaining between them. CDR1 is MNHEY, CDR2 SVGAGI, per germline. The CDR3 protein is CASRRGMGGNTIYF. The CDR3 coding sequence is TGTGCCAGCAGAAGGGGGATGGGCGGAAACACCATATATTTT.

This clone was observed a few times. This chain joins TRBV7-6 and TRBJ1-1, with D tentatively TRBD1 (6 bases). The CDR3 has 15 amino acids. V lost 1 base to trimming and J lost 3 bases, with 12 bases between them. Germline loops: CDR1 SGHVS, CDR2 FNYEAQ. CDR3 bases: TGTGCCAGCAGCTTAGGGACGGAGGGGGACACTGAAGCTTTCTTT. Amino acids: CASSLGTEGDTEAFF.

This chain links TRBV6-5 with TRBJ2-7; 7 bases map to TRBD1. CDR3 length: 14 amino acids. Germline lookup yields CDR1 MNHEY and CDR2 SVGAGI. The junction had 9 bases not matched to a gene; V was cut back by 7 bases and J by 3 bases. CDR3 amino acids: CASTLNRGGYEQYF. The CDR3 DNA reads as TGTGCCAGCACCCTTAACAGGGGTGGCTACGAGCAGTACTTC.

V is TRBV2 and J is TRBJ1-2; D is perhaps TRBD1 (5 bases). The germline V and J ends were trimmed by 4 bases and 7 bases, with 16 bases remaining between them. Germline V CDR1 and CDR2: SNHLY, FYNNEI. The CDR3 length is 14 residues. The CDR3 protein is CASSAGGGGSGYTF. The CDR3 nucleotides read TGTGCCAGCAGTGCGGGGGGAGGCGGCTCTGGCTACACCTTC. The whole variable domain, filled in from reference TRBV2 and TRBJ1-2, reads EPEVTQTPSHQVTQMGQEVILRCVPISNHLYFYWYRQILGQKVEFLVSFYNNEISEKSEIFDDQFSVERPDGSNFTLKIRSTKLEDSAMYFCASSAGGGGSGYTFGSGTRLTVV.

The chain links TRBV19 to TRBJ1-5; no clear D. Per the germline V gene, CDR1 is LNHDA and CDR2 is SQIVND (reference sequence). This CDR3 spans 12 amino acids. V was shortened by 4 bases and J by 3 bases, with 4 bases between the two germline ends. CDR3 DNA sequence: TGTGCCAGTAGTAGTTTCAATCAGCCCCAGCATTTT. It encodes CASSSFNQPQHF.

The chain has TRBV7-2 and TRBJ2-1; TRBD2 matches at 15 bases. Germline V gives CDR1 SGHTA, CDR2 FQGNSA. The length of the CDR3 is 16 residues. Unmatched junction bases numbered 6, after V lost 5 bases and J lost 7 bases. The CDR3 here is CASSAGLAGGLNEQFF. The CDR3 DNA is TGTGCCAGCAGCGCCGGACTAGCGGGGGGGTTAAATGAGCAGTTCTTC.

The J gene is TRBJ2-1, the V gene TRBV7-2; 8 bases map to TRBD2. This CDR3 comprises 15 residues. After removal of 5 bases from V and 4 bases from J, the junction contained 7 bases not matched to a gene. CDR1 is SGHTA and CDR2 is FQGNSA in the germline V gene. The CDR3 loop reads CASSQPGLGYNEQFF. The CDR3 DNA follows: TGTGCCAGCAGCCAACCGGGACTAGGGTACAATGAGCAGTTCTTC.

The chain combines TRBV10-1 with TRBJ2-3; D call uncertain. This CDR3 is 15 amino acids long. With 9 bases removed from V and 3 bases from J, the gap between germline ends came to 19 bases. Looked up from germline, CDR1 is WNHNN and CDR2 is SYGVQD (reference sequence). CDR3 sequence reads: CASKRPALGTDTQYF. The CDR3, as DNA: TGCGCCAGTAAGAGACCAGCGTTAGGTACAGATACGCAGTATTTT.

The rearrangement links TRBV5-6 to TRBJ2-2, with TRBD2 identical over 12 bases. The CDR3 consists of 16 residues. The junction had 6 bases not matched to a gene; V was cut back by 6 bases and J by 3 bases. Germline loops: CDR1 SGHDT, CDR2 YYEEEE. The CDR3, as DNA: TGTGCCAGCACCTCGACTAGCGGGGGATACACCGGGGAGCTGTTTTTT. Residues: CASTSTSGGYTGELFF.

V usage is TRBV18 and J usage is TRBJ2-1; 10 nucleotides align to TRBD2. V dropped 0 bases and J dropped 8; count of bases not matched to a gene: 10. This CDR3 has 17 residues. Germline CDR1 KGHSH, CDR2 LQKENI. As DNA, the CDR3 is TGTGCCAGCTCACCACCTGGCAGCGGGGGGGCCGAAGATGAGCAGTTCTTC. Its protein product is CASSPPGSGGAEDEQFF.

The chain has TRBV5-8 and TRBJ2-1, with unresolved D. Germline CDR1 is SGHTS and CDR2 is YDEGEE. Trimming took 4 bases from V and 3 from J, leaving 17 bases between them. This CDR3 contains 16 residues. The CDR3 loop is CASSPGTSPLYNEQFF. The CDR3, as DNA: TGTGCCAGCAGCCCAGGAACCAGCCCCCTCTACAATGAGCAGTTCTTC.

This chain links TRBV9 with TRBJ2-1; a possible D gene is TRBD1 (6 bases). CDR1 SGDLS and CDR2 YYNGEE come from the germline V gene. V was pared by 3 bases and J by 2 bases, with 18 bases between. The CDR3 consists of 17 residues. This CDR3 is CASSAPEGVPTYNEQFF. CDR3 nucleotides: TGTGCCAGCAGCGCCCCAGAGGGGGTACCGACCTACAATGAGCAGTTCTTC. Combining the CDR3 with reference TRBV9 and TRBJ2-1 gives the whole variable domain DSGVTQTPKHLITATGQRVTLRCSPRSGDLSVYWYQQSLDQGLQFLIQYYNGEERAKGNILERFSAQQFPDLHSELNLSSLELGDSALYFCASSAPEGVPTYNEQFFGPGTRLTVL.

The rearrangement uses TRBV5-1 and TRBJ2-5; TRBD1 is a possible D gene (6 bases). In germline, CDR1 is SGHRS, CDR2 YFSETQ. The V end lost 5 bases, the J end lost 2 bases, and 13 bases lay between the germline ends. This CDR3 contains 14 residues. This chain's CDR3 is CASSPRDTQETQYF. The CDR3 DNA reads as TGCGCCAGCAGTCCCCGGGACACTCAAGAGACCCAGTACTTC.

This chain uses TRBV19 with TRBJ2-7; 8 bases align to TRBD1. Trimming took 10 bases from V and 1 from J; bases not matched to a gene: 6. Germline CDR1 is LNHDA and CDR2 is SQIVND (reference sequence). This CDR3 has 13 amino acids. CDR3: CATMDRASYEQYF. Written as DNA, the CDR3 is TGTGCCACCATGGACAGGGCTTCCTACGAGCAGTACTTC.

To note about this clone: Its ends do not fully match the called genes, so a read error is possible. The chain links TRBV6-1 to TRBJ2-7; the D gene is possibly TRBD2 (5 bases). Germline CDR1 reads MNHNS; CDR2 reads SASEGT. This CDR3 contains 11 residues. The CDR3 DNA sequence: TGTGCCAGCAGTGAGGGAGACAAACTAATCTTC. This gives the protein CASSEGDKLIF.

The chain joins TRBV4-1 to TRBJ2-7; maybe TRBD2 (5 bases). V was shortened by 5 bases and J by 3 bases, with 11 bases between the two germline ends. The CDR3 has 13 residues. Looked up from germline, CDR1 is MGHRA and CDR2 is YSYEKL. The CDR3 is CASSGGGVYEQYF. The CDR3 nucleotides are TGCGCCAGCAGCGGAGGTGGGGTCTACGAGCAGTACTTC.

The chain has TRBV5-4 and TRBJ2-7; 9 positions match TRBD1. The CDR3 loop spans 15 amino acids. V gave up 3 bases and J gave up 3 bases; unmatched junction bases: 7. Germline CDR1 and CDR2: SGHNT and YYREEE (reference sequence). The CDR3 reads CASSSITGGSYEQYF. CDR3 coding DNA: TGTGCCAGCAGCTCCATTACAGGGGGCAGCTACGAGCAGTACTTC.

The genes are TRBV11-2 and TRBJ2-7; TRBD1 aligns across 7 bases. The CDR3 runs to 14 residues. The V segment lost 3 bases and the J segment 2 bases; nucleotides outside the gene matches: 4. Germline values: CDR1 SGHAT, CDR2 FQNNGV. The CDR3 here is CASSFRDSTYEQYF. CDR3 bases: TGTGCCAGCAGCTTTCGGGACAGCACCTACGAGCAGTACTTC.

The rearrangement uses TRBV4-1 and TRBJ2-7; D perhaps matches TRBD1 (6 bases). Germline CDR1 and CDR2: MGHRA and YSYEKL. V shed 0 bases and J shed 6 bases, with 15 bases lying between them. This CDR3 is built from 15 residues. In nucleotides, the CDR3 is TGCGCCAGCAGCCAAGACATAGGGGGTTCTTTCGAGCAGTACTTC. This sequence encodes CASSQDIGGSFEQYF.

The gene calls are TRBV6-6 and TRBJ1-2, with D unclear. This CDR3 is 13 amino acids long. Germline V gene data show CDR1 as MNHNY and CDR2 as SVGAGI (reference sequence). Trimming stripped 5 bases from V and 1 base from J, with 8 bases between. The CDR3, as DNA: TGTGCCAGCAGTCTACAGCGTAACTATGGCTACACCTTC. It is translated as CASSLQRNYGYTF.

The chain carries TRBV12-2 and TRBJ2-3; TRBD2, the D gene given by the table, was not confirmed from the DNA. TRBV12-2 is labeled a pseudogene. The CDR3 covers 17 residues. The chain's CDR3 is CASRLVPSGGTTDTQYF. In DNA, the CDR3 is TGTGCAAGTCGCTTAGTTCCTAGCGGGGGAACCACAGATACGCAGTATTTT.

The rearrangement links TRBV5-1 to TRBJ1-2; TRBD1 aligns across 8 bases. The CDR3 is made up of 14 amino acids. V dropped 4 bases and J dropped 3; count of bases not matched to a gene: 5. The germline CDR1 and CDR2 sequences are SGHRS and YFSETQ. The CDR3 loop is CASSLGQGHYGYTF. CDR3 DNA sequence: TGCGCCAGCAGCCTCGGACAGGGTCACTATGGCTACACCTTC.

V gene TRBV6-5 combines with J gene TRBJ2-4; TRBD1 might be the D (7 bases). The germline V gene encodes CDR1 MNHEY and CDR2 SVGAGI. The germline V and J ends were trimmed by 5 bases and 8 bases, with 19 bases remaining between them. The CDR3 sequence is 15 residues long. The CDR3 DNA is TGTGCCAGCAGTAAACAGGGGATGAGGGGGGACATTCAGTACTTC. Translating it yields CASSKQGMRGDIQYF.

The J gene is TRBJ2-1, the V gene TRBV4-1; TRBD2 matches at 10 bases. The germline gives CDR1 MGHRA, CDR2 YSYEKL. Unmatched junction bases numbered 8, after V lost 0 bases and J lost 6 bases. This CDR3 comprises 17 residues. The CDR3 here is CASSQDEAGGFRNEQFF. The CDR3 DNA is TGCGCCAGCAGCCAAGATGAAGCGGGAGGGTTTCGCAATGAGCAGTTCTTC.

V is TRBV27 and J is TRBJ2-3; TRBD1 might be the D (5 bases). Between the trimmed V and J ends, which lost 8 bases and 0 bases, there was a span of 12 bases. The length of the CDR3 is 14 residues. CDR1 MNHEY and CDR2 SMNVEV come from the germline V gene (reference sequence). The CDR3 loop is CASSVWGSTDTQYF. The DNA for the CDR3 is TGTGCCAGCTCAGTCTGGGGCAGCACAGATACGCAGTATTTT.

In its sample, this clone was seen a few times. The V call is TRBV7-8, the J call TRBJ1-5; D is ambiguous. V was shortened by 6 bases and J by 5 bases, with 11 bases between the two germline ends. Germline CDR1 is SGHVS and CDR2 is FQNEAQ. This CDR3 comprises 13 residues. CDR3: CASSLRKDQPQHF. CDR3 DNA: TGTGCCAGCAGTTTGAGGAAAGATCAGCCCCAGCATTTT.

The chain carries TRBV28 and TRBJ1-1; no clear D. V was trimmed by 2 bases and J by 1 base, leaving 5 bases between them. The CDR3 runs to 13 residues. CDR1 is MDHEN, CDR2 SYDVKM, per germline. DNA of the CDR3: TGTGCCAGCAGTTTAGTAGGGAACACTGAAGCTTTCTTT. Translation gives CASSLVGNTEAFF.

V gene TRBV5-6 combines with J gene TRBJ2-7; D is unresolved. V lost 3 bases, J lost 0 bases, and 7 bases lay in between. The CDR3 is 13 residues long. Germline-derived CDR1 and CDR2 are SGHDT and YYEEEE. CDR3 residues: CASSWVSSYEQYF. Written as DNA, the CDR3 is TGTGCCAGCAGCTGGGTCAGCTCCTACGAGCAGTACTTC.

This sequence joins TRBV6-5 and TRBJ1-5, with a tentative D call TRBD1 (5 bases). Germline assignment: CDR1 MNHEY and CDR2 SVGAGI. With 5 bases removed from V and 9 bases from J, the gap between germline ends came to 14 bases. The CDR3 covers 13 residues. The CDR3 DNA follows: TGTGCCAGCAGTCCAACTACAGGCTTGCCCCAGCATTTT. Translating gives CASSPTTGLPQHF.

This sequence joins TRBV7-2 and TRBJ2-2; 8 bases fit TRBD2. Germline V CDR1 and CDR2: SGHTA, FQGNSA. The V segment lost 5 bases and the J segment 4 bases; nucleotides outside the gene matches: 9. This CDR3 contains 16 residues. The CDR3 here is CASSVPRLAGTGELFF. DNA of the CDR3: TGTGCCAGCAGCGTCCCCCGGCTAGCGGGCACCGGGGAGCTGTTTTTT.